This T cell receptor (beta chain) was sequenced during a study of OX40 agonist ivuxolimab in advanced cancers. Findings and limits, study-wide: CD4+ and CD8+ blood T cells expanded clonally by week 6 at 0.1 to 3.0 mg/kg. No antigen was identified for the clonally expanded peripheral T cells.

CDR1 is SGHTS and CDR2 is YDEGEE in the germline V gene. The CDR3 loop spans 15 amino acids. Trimming removed 0 bases from V and 6 bases from J, with 13 bases in between. Blood draws occurred at baseline, cycle 4 day 1, and cycle 7 day 1. A word on this clone: Antigen unknown.

Repertoires were generated with immunoSEQ multiplex PCR, while TCRdb's copy carries only in-frame clones and drops some. This table has almost 80,000 clones, less than 85% appearing once. The sample was CD4+ or CD8+ T cells sorted from blood, taken in a trial of the OX40 agonist ivuxolimab. The chain is built from TRBV5-8 and TRBJ2-1, with no clear D. This clonotype was sampled from an adult with an advanced solid tumor such as melanoma, head and neck, liver or kidney cancer. The CDR3 region has the DNA TGTGCCAGCAGCTTGGAGTGGGCTCGGATCAATGAGCAGTTCTTC. Translation: CASSLEWARINEQFF.